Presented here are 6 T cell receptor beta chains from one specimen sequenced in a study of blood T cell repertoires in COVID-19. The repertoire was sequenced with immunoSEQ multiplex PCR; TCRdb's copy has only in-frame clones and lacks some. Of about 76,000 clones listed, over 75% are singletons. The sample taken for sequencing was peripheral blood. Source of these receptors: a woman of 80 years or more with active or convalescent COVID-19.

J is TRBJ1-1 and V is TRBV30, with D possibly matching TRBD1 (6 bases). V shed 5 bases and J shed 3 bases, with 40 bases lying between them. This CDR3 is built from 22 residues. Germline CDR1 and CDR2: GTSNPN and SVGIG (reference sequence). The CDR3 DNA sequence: TGTGCCTGGGGGGGTGGGGGCGCTGGGGATTTGTTTTCCGTCCTTTCGGACACTGAAGCTTTCTTT. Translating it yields CAWGGGGAGDLFSVLSDTEAFF.

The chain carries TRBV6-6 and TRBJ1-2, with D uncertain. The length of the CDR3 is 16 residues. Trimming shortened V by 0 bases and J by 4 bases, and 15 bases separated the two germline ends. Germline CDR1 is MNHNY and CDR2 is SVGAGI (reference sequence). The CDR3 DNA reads TGTGCCAGCAGTTACTCGGGCAGTACCTTGGGCTATGGCTACACCTTC. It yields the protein CASSYSGSTLGYGYTF.

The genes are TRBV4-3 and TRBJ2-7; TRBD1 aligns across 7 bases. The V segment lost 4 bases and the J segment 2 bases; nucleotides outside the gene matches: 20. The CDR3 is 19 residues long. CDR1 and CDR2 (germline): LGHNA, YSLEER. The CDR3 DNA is TGCGCCAGCAGCCTCCTTAACCCAACCCCGGGACAGCTTGCCTACGAGCAGTACTTC. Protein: CASSLLNPTPGQLAYEQYF.

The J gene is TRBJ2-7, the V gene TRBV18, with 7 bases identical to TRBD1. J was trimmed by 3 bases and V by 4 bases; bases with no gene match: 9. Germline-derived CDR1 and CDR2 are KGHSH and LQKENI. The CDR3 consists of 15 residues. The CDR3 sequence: CASSQPGQSSYEQYF. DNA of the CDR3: TGTGCCAGCTCACAACCGGGACAGTCAAGCTACGAGCAGTACTTC.

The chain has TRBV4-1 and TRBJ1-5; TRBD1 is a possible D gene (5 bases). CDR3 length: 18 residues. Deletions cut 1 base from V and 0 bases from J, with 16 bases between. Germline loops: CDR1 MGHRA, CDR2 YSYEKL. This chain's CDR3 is CASSQGPGHSNSNQPQHF. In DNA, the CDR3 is TGCGCCAGCAGCCAAGGGCCAGGGCACAGCAATAGCAATCAGCCCCAGCATTTT.

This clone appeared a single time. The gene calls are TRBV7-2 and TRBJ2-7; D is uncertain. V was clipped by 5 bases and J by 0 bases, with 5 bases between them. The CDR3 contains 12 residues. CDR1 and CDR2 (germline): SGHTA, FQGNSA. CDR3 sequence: CASSPLSYEQYF. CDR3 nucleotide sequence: TGTGCCAGCAGCCCCCTCTCCTACGAGCAGTACTTC.